Included here is one TCR beta chain sequence, with context. The CDR3 is 15 residues long. Between the trimmed V and J ends, which lost 1 base and 5 bases, there was a span of 14 bases. CDR1 and CDR2 from the germline V gene are LNHNV and YYDKDF (reference sequence). The sample comes from a study of patients and donors after allogeneic stem cell transplantation. MiXCR was run by TCRdb on the RT-PCR reads, yielding one entry per CDR3 protein. This table holds hundreds of thousands of distinct CDR3 sequences, around 15% found once. The specimen was blood, either unsorted or a sorted T cell fraction (not recorded which). The clonotype comes from a human donor who was either an allogeneic HSCT recipient or a stem cell or donor lymphocyte infusion donor (not recorded which). It is not recorded whose cells these are; they may come from a transplant donor. The chain combines TRBV15 with TRBJ1-1, with a possible D match to TRBD1 (6 bases). The CDR3 region is CATSRGSAGVTEAFF. CDR3 DNA: TGTGCCACCAGCAGAGGTTCAGCAGGGGTTACTGAAGCTTTCTTT.